One sample yielded the 13 T cell receptor beta chains listed below, sequenced in a study of cytomegalovirus exposure and HLA in healthy donors. A multiplex PCR was run with 60 Vbeta primers and 13 Jbeta primers. Repertoires were generated with immunoSEQ multiplex PCR, while TCRdb's copy carries only in-frame clones and drops some. The sample contains around 300,000 clones, approximately 70% of which appear only once. The material sequenced was PBMCs. The receptors derive from a female donor in good health and CMV-seronegative.

The chain joins TRBV10-1 to TRBJ1-1; the match to TRBD1 covers 8 bases. The germline V gene encodes CDR1 WNHNN and CDR2 SYGVQD (reference sequence). CDR3 length equals 14 residues. Trimming removed 4 bases from V and 5 bases from J; junction bases left unmatched: 6. The DNA for the CDR3 is TGCGCCAGCAGTGCTCCAGGGGGCGATACTGAAGCTTTCTTT. The encoded protein is CASSAPGGDTEAFF.

This clone has more than one count but fewer than ten. V gene TRBV5-6 combines with J gene TRBJ1-2, with D possibly being TRBD1 (5 bases). V lost 0 bases to trimming and J lost 4 bases, with 13 bases between them. This CDR3 is 15 amino acids long. Germline CDR1 SGHDT, CDR2 YYEEEE. For the CDR3, the DNA is TGTGCCAGCAGCTTGGGGGAGGGGATGGCCTATGGCTACACCTTC. Translation gives CASSLGEGMAYGYTF.

J is TRBJ2-7 and V is TRBV5-6; 9 positions match TRBD1. Per germline, CDR1 SGHDT and CDR2 YYEEEE. With 2 bases clipped from V and 2 bases from J, the junction kept 2 bases outside the gene matches. The CDR3 sequence is 14 residues long. As DNA, the CDR3 is TGTGCCAGCAGCTTCAGGGACAGGGCCTACGAGCAGTACTTC. Translation: CASSFRDRAYEQYF. Variable domain in full (rest from reference TRBV5-6 and TRBJ2-7): DAGVTQSPTHLIKTRGQQVTLRCSPKSGHDTVSWYQQALGQGPQFIFQYYEEEERQRGNFPDRFSGHQFPNYSSELNVNALLLGDSALYLCASSFRDRAYEQYFGPGTRLTVT.

The chain carries TRBV19 and TRBJ1-2; perhaps TRBD1 as D (5 bases). Trimming shortened V by 3 bases and J by 5 bases, and 7 bases separated the two germline ends. Per the germline V gene, CDR1 is LNHDA and CDR2 is SQIVND (reference sequence). CDR3 size: 12 residues. The CDR3 nucleotides read TGTGCCAGTAGTATTGCAGGGTATGGCTACACCTTC. It codes for CASSIAGYGYTF. The variable domain in full, completed from reference TRBV19 and TRBJ1-2, reads DGGITQSPKYLFRKEGQNVTLSCEQNLNHDAMYWYRQDPGQGLRLIYYSQIVNDFQKGDIAEGYSVSREKKESFPLTVTSAQKNPTAFYLCASSIAGYGYTFGSGTRLTVV.

The chain is built from TRBV7-8 and TRBJ1-2, with TRBD1 as a possible D gene (5 bases). Germline V gives CDR1 SGHVS, CDR2 FQNEAQ. This CDR3 contains 16 residues. The ends were cut back, 5 bases at V and 6 bases at J, with 22 bases in the middle. In DNA, the CDR3 is TGTGCCAGCAGCGAAATATCACCGGGACTTGGCAATGGCTACACCTTC. It specifies CASSEISPGLGNGYTF.

The V call is TRBV2, the J call TRBJ2-7; no clear D. Germline values: CDR1 SNHLY, CDR2 FYNNEI. With 8 bases removed from V and 3 bases from J, the gap between germline ends came to 11 bases. The CDR3 consists of 12 residues. As DNA, the CDR3 is TGTGCCAGCTTCGAATTTAGCTACGAGCAGTACTTC. The encoded protein is CASFEFSYEQYF.

J is TRBJ2-5 and V is TRBV29-1; 11 nucleotides agree with TRBD1. The J call may be wrong; the DNA end is better matched by TRBJ2-7. CDR1 SQVTM and CDR2 ANQGSEA come from the germline V gene. The CDR3 runs to 12 residues. CDR3 region: CSARTGGIEQYF. The DNA for the CDR3 is TGCAGCGCTCGGACAGGGGGCATCGAGCAGTACTTC.

CDR3 nucleotides: TGTGCCAGCAGCGTCGGACTAGCGGAGGAAGAGACCCAGTACTTC. It specifies CASSVGLAEEETQYF. The genes are TRBV4-2 and TRBJ2-5; TRBD2 aligns across 10 bases. The CDR3 consists of 15 residues. The trim removed 5 bases at V and 3 bases at J, leaving 6 bases unmatched. CDR1 and CDR2 (germline): LGHNA, YNFKEQ.

The V gene is TRBV7-6, the J gene TRBJ2-1; no firm D call. Germline V CDR1 and CDR2: SGHVS, FNYEAQ. The CDR3 is 14 amino acids. The V and J ends lost 0 bases and 5 bases respectively, with 8 bases between them. The CDR3 sequence: CASSLAGRNNEQFF. The CDR3 DNA reads as TGTGCCAGCAGCTTAGCGGGCAGGAACAATGAGCAGTTCTTC.

The chain has TRBV27 and TRBJ2-3; 7 bases align to TRBD2. Germline CDR1 reads MNHEY; CDR2 reads SMNVEV (reference sequence). CDR3 length: 16 residues. With V trimmed by 4 bases and J by 2 bases, 9 bases remained unmatched. CDR3 loop: CASSSWAGEDTDTQYF. CDR3 DNA: TGTGCCAGCAGTTCTTGGGCGGGAGAAGACACAGATACGCAGTATTTT.

The CDR3 nucleotides read TGTGCCAGCAGTCCAGGACTAGCCCTACCCTACGAGCAGTACTTC. Protein product: CASSPGLALPYEQYF. The chain links TRBV14 to TRBJ2-7; 8 bases fit TRBD2. The germline V gene has CDR1 SGHDN and CDR2 FVKESK. Trimming took 6 bases from V and 2 from J; bases not matched to a gene: 9. The CDR3 is made up of 15 amino acids.

The DNA for the CDR3 is TGTGCCAGCAGTATATACAGGGTGGAGGAGACCCAGTACTTC. This sequence encodes CASSIYRVEETQYF. The chain is built from TRBV2 and TRBJ2-5; possible D gene TRBD1, 6 bases. CDR1 and CDR2 (germline): SNHLY, FYNNEI. There are 14 residues in the CDR3. The ends were cut back, 5 bases at V and 5 bases at J, with 15 bases in the middle.

The V and J genes are TRBV6-1 and TRBJ2-7; TRBD1 agrees at 7 bases. The V segment lost 9 bases and the J segment 5 bases; nucleotides outside the gene matches: 7. Per germline, CDR1 MNHNS and CDR2 SASEGT. CDR3 length: 12 residues. CDR3 amino acids: CASGGQNNEQYF. Here the CDR3 DNA reads TGTGCCAGTGGGGGACAGAATAACGAGCAGTACTTC.